These T cell receptor beta chains were read from a single sample in a study of CD8+CD57+ T cells in acquired aplastic anemia. From the reads, TCRdb called clonotypes with MiXCR, one entry per CDR3 protein. This table holds under 350,000 distinct CDR3 sequences, roughly 61% found once. The sequencing input was sorted CD4+, CD8+, or CD8+CD57+ T cells (not recorded which) from PBMCs. The source of these receptors is a human donor with aplastic anemia. Each CDR3 is given with its conserved first and last residue. The D gene is left open where the match is weak. Size tells how often a clone was seen (once, few, many) or the class of an expanded clone, and some rows leave it out.

TRBJ2-1	-	TRBV20-1	-	CSARDFRGVQGSYNEQFF	TGCAGTGCTAGGGACTTCCGTGGTGTGCAGGGCTCCTACAATGAGCAGTTCTTC
TRBJ2-3	-	TRBV20-1	-	CSARDGRGLGLQNEQYF	TGCAGTGCTAGAGATGGTCGGGGTCTCGGACTCCAAAATGAGCAGTATTTT
TRBJ2-1	once	TRBV5-1	TRBD2	CASSLRGGDNEQFF	TGCGCCAGCAGCTTGCGGGGAGGGGACAATGAGCAGTTCTTC
TRBJ1-6	once	TRBV9	-	CASSDPRQGNNSPLHF	TGTGCCAGCAGCGACCCACGGCAGGGGAATAATTCACCCCTCCACTTT
TRBJ2-7	-	TRBV9	TRBD2	CASSVGGGTSASEQYF	TGTGCCAGCAGCGTAGGGGGCGGGACTAGCGCCTCCGAGCAGTACTTC
TRBJ1-1	-	TRBV20-1	TRBD1	CSARGGGAATEAFF	TGCAGTGCTAGAGGAGGGGGCGCCGCCACTGAAGCTTTCTTT
TRBJ1-2	-	TRBV2	-	CASSATGKEYGYTF	TGTGCCAGCAGTGCGACAGGCAAGGAGTATGGCTACACCTTC
TRBJ2-3	-	TRBV10-3	TRBD2	CATGLAGVITDTQYF	TGTGCCACCGGACTAGCGGGAGTTATCACTGATACGCAGTATTTT
TRBJ1-2	once	TRBV19	-	CASRGDRNYGYTF	TGTGCCAGTAGGGGAGACAGGAACTATGGCTACACCTTC
TRBJ2-7	many	TRBV6-6	-	CASSRDGDYEQYF	TGTGCCAGTTCAAGGGACGGTGACTACGAGCAGTACTTC
TRBJ2-3	once	TRBV25-1	TRBD2	CASTGLAGASATDTQYF	TGTGCCAGCACAGGGCTCGCGGGAGCCTCCGCTACAGATACGCAGTATTTT
TRBJ1-1	many	TRBV10-3	-	CAISKDREAFF	TGTGCCATCAGTAAAGACAGAGAAGCTTTCTTT